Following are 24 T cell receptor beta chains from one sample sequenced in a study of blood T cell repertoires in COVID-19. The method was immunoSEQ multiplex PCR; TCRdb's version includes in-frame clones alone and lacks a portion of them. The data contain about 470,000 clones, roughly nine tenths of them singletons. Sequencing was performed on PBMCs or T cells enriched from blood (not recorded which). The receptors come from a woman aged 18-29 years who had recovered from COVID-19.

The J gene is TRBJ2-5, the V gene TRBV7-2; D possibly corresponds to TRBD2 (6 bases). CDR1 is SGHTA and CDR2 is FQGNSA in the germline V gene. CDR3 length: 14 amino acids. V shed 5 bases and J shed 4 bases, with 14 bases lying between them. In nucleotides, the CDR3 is TGTGCCAGCAGCCCGCTAGTCGGGGGAGAGACCCAGTACTTC. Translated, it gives CASSPLVGGETQYF.

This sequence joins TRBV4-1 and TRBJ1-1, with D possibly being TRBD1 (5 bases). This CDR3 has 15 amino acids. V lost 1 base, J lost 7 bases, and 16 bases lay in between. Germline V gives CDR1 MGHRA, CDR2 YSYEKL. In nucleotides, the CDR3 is TGCGCCAGCAGCCAAGGAGCCTTGGGGCCAATTGAAGCTTTCTTT. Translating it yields CASSQGALGPIEAFF.

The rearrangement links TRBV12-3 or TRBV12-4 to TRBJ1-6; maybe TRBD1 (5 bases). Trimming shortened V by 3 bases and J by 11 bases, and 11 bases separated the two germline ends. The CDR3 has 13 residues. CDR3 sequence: CASSFSGLAPLHF. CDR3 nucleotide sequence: TGTGCCAGCAGTTTCTCAGGGCTTGCACCCCTCCACTTT.

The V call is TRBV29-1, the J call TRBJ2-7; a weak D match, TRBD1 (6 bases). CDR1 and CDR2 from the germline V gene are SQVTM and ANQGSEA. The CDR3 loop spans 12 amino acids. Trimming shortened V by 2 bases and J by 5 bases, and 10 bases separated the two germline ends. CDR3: CSVERGQDEQYF. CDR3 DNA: TGCAGCGTTGAAAGGGGACAAGACGAGCAGTACTTC.

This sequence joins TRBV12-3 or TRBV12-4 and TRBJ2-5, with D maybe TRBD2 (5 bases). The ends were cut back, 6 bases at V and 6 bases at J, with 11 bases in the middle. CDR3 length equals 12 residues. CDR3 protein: CASSRGSKTQYF. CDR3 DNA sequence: TGTGCCAGCAGCCGGGGTTCAAAGACCCAGTACTTC.

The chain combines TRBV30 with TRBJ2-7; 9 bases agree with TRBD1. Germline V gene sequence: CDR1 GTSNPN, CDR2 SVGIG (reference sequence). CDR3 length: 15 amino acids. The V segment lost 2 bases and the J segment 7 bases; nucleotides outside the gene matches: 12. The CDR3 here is CAWSFGGQGRGEQYF. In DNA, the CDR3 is TGTGCCTGGAGTTTCGGAGGACAGGGGCGGGGGGAGCAGTACTTC. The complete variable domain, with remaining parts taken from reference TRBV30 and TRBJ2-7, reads SQTIHQWPATLVQPVGSPLSLECTVEGTSNPNLYWYRQAAGRGLQLLFYSVGIGQISSEVPQNLSASRPQDRQFILSSKKLLLSDSGFYLCAWSFGGQGRGEQYFGPGTRLTVT.

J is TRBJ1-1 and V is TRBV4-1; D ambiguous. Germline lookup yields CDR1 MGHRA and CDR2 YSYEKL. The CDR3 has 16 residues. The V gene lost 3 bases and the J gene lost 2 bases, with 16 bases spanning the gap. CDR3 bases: TGCGCCAGCAGCCATCCCAGCGGCAGATTAAACACTGAAGCTTTCTTT. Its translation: CASSHPSGRLNTEAFF.

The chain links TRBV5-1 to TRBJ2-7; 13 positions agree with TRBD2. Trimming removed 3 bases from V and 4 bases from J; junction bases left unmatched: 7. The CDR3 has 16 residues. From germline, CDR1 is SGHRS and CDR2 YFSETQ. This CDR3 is CASSSGLAGHQYEQYF. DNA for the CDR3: TGCGCCAGCAGCTCGGGACTAGCGGGGCACCAGTACGAGCAGTACTTC.

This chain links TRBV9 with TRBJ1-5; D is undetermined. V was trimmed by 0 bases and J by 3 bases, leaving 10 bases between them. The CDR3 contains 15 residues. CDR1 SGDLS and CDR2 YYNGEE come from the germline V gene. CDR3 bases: TGTGCCAGCAGCGTAGGTCCGTTATCCAATCAGCCCCAGCATTTT. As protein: CASSVGPLSNQPQHF.

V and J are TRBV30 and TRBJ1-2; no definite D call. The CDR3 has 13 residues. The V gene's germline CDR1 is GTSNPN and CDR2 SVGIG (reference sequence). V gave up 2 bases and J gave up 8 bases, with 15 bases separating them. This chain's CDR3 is CAWSLGGGSGYTF. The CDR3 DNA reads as TGTGCCTGGAGTCTCGGAGGCGGATCAGGCTACACCTTC. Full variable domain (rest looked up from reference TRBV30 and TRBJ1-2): SQTIHQWPATLVQPVGSPLSLECTVEGTSNPNLYWYRQAAGRGLQLLFYSVGIGQISSEVPQNLSASRPQDRQFILSSKKLLLSDSGFYLCAWSLGGGSGYTFGSGTRLTVV.

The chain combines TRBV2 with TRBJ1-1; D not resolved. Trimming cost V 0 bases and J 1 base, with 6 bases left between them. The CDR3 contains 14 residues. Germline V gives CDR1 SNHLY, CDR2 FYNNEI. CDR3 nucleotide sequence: TGTGCCAGCAGTGAAGCAACACGGAACACTGAAGCTTTCTTT. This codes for CASSEATRNTEAFF.

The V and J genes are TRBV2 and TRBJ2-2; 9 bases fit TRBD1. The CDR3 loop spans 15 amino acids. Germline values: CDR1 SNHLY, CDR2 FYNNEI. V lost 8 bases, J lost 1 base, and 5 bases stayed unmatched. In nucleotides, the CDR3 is TGTGCCAGCCACGGACAGGGGTTGAACACCGGGGAGCTGTTTTTT. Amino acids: CASHGQGLNTGELFF.

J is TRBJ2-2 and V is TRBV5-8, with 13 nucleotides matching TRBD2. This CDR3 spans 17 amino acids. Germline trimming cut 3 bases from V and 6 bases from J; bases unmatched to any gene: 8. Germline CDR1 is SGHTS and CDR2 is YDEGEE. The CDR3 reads CASSSLLAGGPAGELFF. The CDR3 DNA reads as TGTGCCAGCAGCTCTTTACTAGCGGGGGGGCCGGCCGGGGAGCTGTTTTTT.

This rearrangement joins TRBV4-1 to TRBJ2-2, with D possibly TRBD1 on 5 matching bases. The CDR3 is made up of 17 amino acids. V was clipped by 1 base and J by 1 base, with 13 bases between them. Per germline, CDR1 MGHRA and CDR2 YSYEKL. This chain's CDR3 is CASSQVISRVNTGELFF. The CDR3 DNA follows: TGCGCCAGCAGCCAAGTTATCTCCAGGGTGAACACCGGGGAGCTGTTTTTT.

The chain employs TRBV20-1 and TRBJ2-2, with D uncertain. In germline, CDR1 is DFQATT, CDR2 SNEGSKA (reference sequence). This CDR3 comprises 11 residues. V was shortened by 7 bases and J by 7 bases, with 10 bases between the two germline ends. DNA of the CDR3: TGCAGTGGACGGGTCAACGGGGAGCTGTTTTTT. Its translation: CSGRVNGELFF.

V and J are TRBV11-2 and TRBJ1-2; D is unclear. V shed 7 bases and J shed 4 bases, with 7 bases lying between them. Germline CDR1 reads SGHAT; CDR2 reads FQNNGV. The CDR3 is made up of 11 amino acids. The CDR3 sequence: CASTAGYGYTF. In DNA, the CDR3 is TGTGCCAGCACCGCGGGCTATGGCTACACCTTC.

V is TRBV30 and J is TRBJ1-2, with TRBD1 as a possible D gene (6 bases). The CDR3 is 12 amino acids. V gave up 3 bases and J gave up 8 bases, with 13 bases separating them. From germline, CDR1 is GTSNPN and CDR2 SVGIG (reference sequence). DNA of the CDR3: TGTGCCTGGAGCAGGGGTTTATGGGGCTACACCTTC. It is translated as CAWSRGLWGYTF.

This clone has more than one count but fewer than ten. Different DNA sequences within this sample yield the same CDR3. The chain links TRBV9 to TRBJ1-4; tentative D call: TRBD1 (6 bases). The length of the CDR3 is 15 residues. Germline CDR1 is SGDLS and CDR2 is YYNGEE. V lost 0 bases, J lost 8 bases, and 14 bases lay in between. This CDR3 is CASSVGGGLGEKLFF. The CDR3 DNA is TGTGCCAGCAGCGTAGGCGGGGGCTTGGGGGAAAAACTGTTTTTT.

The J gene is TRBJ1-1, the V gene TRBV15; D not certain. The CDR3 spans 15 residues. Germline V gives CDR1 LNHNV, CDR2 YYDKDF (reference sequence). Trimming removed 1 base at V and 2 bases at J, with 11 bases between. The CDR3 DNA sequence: TGTGCCACCAGCAGAGCCCGGTTCACTAACACTGAAGCTTTCTTT. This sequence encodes CATSRARFTNTEAFF.

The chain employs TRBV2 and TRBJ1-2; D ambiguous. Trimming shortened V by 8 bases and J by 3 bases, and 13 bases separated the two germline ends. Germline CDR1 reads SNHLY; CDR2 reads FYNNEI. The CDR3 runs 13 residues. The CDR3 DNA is TGTGCCAGCGCCCTAGGAGTGGACTATGGCTACACCTTC. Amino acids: CASALGVDYGYTF.

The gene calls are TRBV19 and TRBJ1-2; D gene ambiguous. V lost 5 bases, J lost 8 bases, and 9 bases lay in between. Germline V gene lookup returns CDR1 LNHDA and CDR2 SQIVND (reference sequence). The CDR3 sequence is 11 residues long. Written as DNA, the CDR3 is TGTGCCAGTAGTTTCCCGAGGGGCTACACCTTC. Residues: CASSFPRGYTF.

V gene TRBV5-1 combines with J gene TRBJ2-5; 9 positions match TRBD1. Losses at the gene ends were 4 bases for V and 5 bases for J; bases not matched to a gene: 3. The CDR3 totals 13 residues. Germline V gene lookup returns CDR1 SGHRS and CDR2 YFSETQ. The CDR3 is CASSHDRGETQYF. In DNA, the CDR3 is TGCGCCAGCAGCCACGACAGGGGGGAGACCCAGTACTTC.

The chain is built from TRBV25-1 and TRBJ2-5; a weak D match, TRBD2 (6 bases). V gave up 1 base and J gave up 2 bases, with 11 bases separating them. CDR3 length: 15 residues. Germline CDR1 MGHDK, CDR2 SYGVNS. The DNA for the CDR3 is TGTGCCAGCAGTGAATCCCACCGGGAGCAAGAGACCCAGTACTTC. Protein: CASSESHREQETQYF.

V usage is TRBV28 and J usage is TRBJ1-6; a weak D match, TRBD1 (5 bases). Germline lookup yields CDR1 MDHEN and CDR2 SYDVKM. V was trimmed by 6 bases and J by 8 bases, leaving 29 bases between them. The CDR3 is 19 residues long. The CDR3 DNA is TGTGCCAGCAGGTCCTCTCTGTCAAGGGGAACGGGTTGGGATTCACCCCTCCACTTT. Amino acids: CASRSSLSRGTGWDSPLHF.